The 32 T cell receptor beta chains below all came from one sample that was sequenced in a study of blood T cell repertoires in COVID-19. The data were produced by immunoSEQ multiplex PCR, yet TCRdb's version contains in-frame clones alone and is incomplete. This table has about 120,000 clones, about 85% appearing once. The sequenced material came from peripheral blood. The source is a man aged 80 or over with active or convalescent COVID-19.

V usage is TRBV28 and J usage is TRBJ1-4; 7 positions match TRBD1. This CDR3 spans 17 amino acids. Germline V lookup: CDR1 MDHEN, CDR2 SYDVKM. Trimming at V came to 5 bases and at J to 1 base, leaving 10 bases not matched to a gene. CDR3 residues: CASSLQTGILTNEKLFF. DNA for the CDR3: TGTGCCAGCAGTCTACAGACAGGGATCTTAACTAATGAAAAACTGTTTTTT.

V is TRBV28 and J is TRBJ1-2; 9 bases fit TRBD1. The germline V gene encodes CDR1 MDHEN and CDR2 SYDVKM. The junction had 8 bases not matched to a gene; V was cut back by 4 bases and J by 5 bases. The CDR3 consists of 15 residues. CDR3 amino acids: CASSWDRERGYGYTF. CDR3 nucleotides: TGTGCCAGCAGTTGGGACAGGGAGAGAGGATATGGCTACACCTTC.

The chain employs TRBV9 and TRBJ1-4; 8 nucleotides agree with TRBD1. Germline V gives CDR1 SGDLS, CDR2 YYNGEE. V was clipped by 0 bases and J by 6 bases; unmatched bases: 4. CDR3 length equals 15 residues. As DNA, the CDR3 is TGTGCCAGCAGCGTAGAGGACAGGGTTCATGAAAAACTGTTTTTT. Protein: CASSVEDRVHEKLFF.

The rearrangement joins TRBV5-1 to TRBJ1-2, with D possibly TRBD1 on 5 matching bases. V was clipped by 5 bases and J by 6 bases, with 14 bases between them. The CDR3 runs to 13 residues. From germline, CDR1 is SGHRS and CDR2 YFSETQ. The CDR3 nucleotides read TGCGCCAGCAGGACCGGTGACAGAAATGGCTACACCTTC. Amino acids: CASRTGDRNGYTF.

This clone was seen a handful of times. The rearrangement uses TRBV9 and TRBJ1-5, with 9 bases identical to TRBD1. Germline V gene lookup returns CDR1 SGDLS and CDR2 YYNGEE. V was pared by 3 bases and J by 6 bases, with 7 bases of the junction left unmatched. The CDR3 sequence is 15 residues long. CDR3 DNA: TGTGCCAGCAGCGCGGGACAGGGAGCGGGTCAGCCCCAGCATTTT. It translates to CASSAGQGAGQPQHF.

The chain couples TRBV4-1 to TRBJ2-5; 7 bases are shared with TRBD1. CDR1 MGHRA and CDR2 YSYEKL come from the germline V gene. J lost 3 bases, V lost 1 base, and 5 bases had no gene match. The CDR3 has 15 residues. This CDR3 is CASSQAGTAKETQYF. In DNA form, the CDR3 reads TGCGCCAGCAGCCAAGCCGGGACAGCTAAAGAGACCCAGTACTTC.

The chain recombines TRBV6-2 or TRBV6-3 with TRBJ2-5, with D unresolved. Trimming pared 2 bases from V and 4 bases from J, leaving 5 bases between. The CDR3 is made up of 12 amino acids. Germline V gives CDR1 MNHEY, CDR2 SVGEGT. CDR3 amino acids: CASSYIVETQYF. The CDR3 nucleotides are TGTGCCAGCAGTTACATAGTAGAGACCCAGTACTTC.

The V gene is TRBV4-1, the J gene TRBJ2-1, with 11 bases lining up with TRBD1. Per germline, CDR1 MGHRA and CDR2 YSYEKL. V lost 0 bases to trimming and J lost 8 bases; unmatched junction nucleotides: 9. This CDR3 is 17 amino acids long. As DNA, the CDR3 is TGCGCCAGCAGCCAAGATTCGGACAGGGGGCGTATCTATGAGCAGTTCTTC. It codes for CASSQDSDRGRIYEQFF.

V is TRBV19 and J is TRBJ2-7; a weak D match, TRBD2 (6 bases). The V gene lost 4 bases and the J gene lost 1 base, with 11 bases spanning the gap. This CDR3 is built from 14 residues. The germline V gene encodes CDR1 LNHDA and CDR2 SQIVND (reference sequence). CDR3 residues: CASSTGRGSYEQYF. In DNA form, the CDR3 reads TGTGCCAGTAGTACCGGCCGGGGGTCCTACGAGCAGTACTTC.

The chain employs TRBV27 and TRBJ2-3; 8 bases match TRBD2. V shed 3 bases and J 4 bases; nucleotides not matched to a gene: 9. The V gene's germline CDR1 is MNHEY and CDR2 SMNVEV (reference sequence). This CDR3 region has 16 residues. The CDR3 here is CASSFSTGGPADTQYF. As DNA, the CDR3 is TGTGCCAGCAGTTTTAGTACGGGAGGGCCGGCAGATACGCAGTATTTT.

The chain combines TRBV27 with TRBJ1-2; D is undetermined. From germline, CDR1 is MNHEY and CDR2 SMNVEV (reference sequence). This CDR3 has 16 amino acids. The germline V and J ends were trimmed by 5 bases and 4 bases, with 20 bases remaining between them. The CDR3 protein is CASSPTLGARGYGYTF. DNA for the CDR3: TGTGCCAGCAGTCCAACGTTAGGTGCCCGAGGCTATGGCTACACCTTC.

The rearrangement links TRBV7-2 to TRBJ2-4, with a possible D match to TRBD2 (6 bases). Germline CDR1 and CDR2: SGHTA and FQGNSA. The CDR3 is made up of 17 amino acids. Trimming pared 6 bases from V and 2 bases from J, leaving 20 bases between. In nucleotides, the CDR3 is TGTGCCAGCAGTTTCGCCCCCGGGACTCACTCCAAAAACATTCAGTACTTC. This codes for CASSFAPGTHSKNIQYF.

This chain uses TRBV9 with TRBJ2-2; TRBD1 agrees at 7 bases. The V segment lost 3 bases and the J segment 1 base; nucleotides outside the gene matches: 3. CDR1 and CDR2 (germline): SGDLS, YYNGEE. This CDR3 is built from 15 residues. CDR3 coding DNA: TGTGCCAGCAGCGAAAGGACAGGGAACACCGGGGAGCTGTTTTTT. Amino acids: CASSERTGNTGELFF.

This chain joins TRBV5-1 and TRBJ2-1; D gene ambiguous. V shed 5 bases and J shed 8 bases, with 14 bases lying between them. The CDR3 runs 13 residues. Germline CDR1 and CDR2: SGHRS and YFSETQ. CDR3 region: CASRSPSLDEQFF. For the CDR3, the DNA is TGCGCCAGCAGATCCCCCTCGTTAGATGAGCAGTTCTTC.

As DNA, the CDR3 is TGTGCCTGGAGTGTAGGAGGGTTGTCCGAGCAGTACTTC. Its translation: CAWSVGGLSEQYF. The gene calls are TRBV30 and TRBJ2-7, with D possibly TRBD2 on 6 matching bases. The germline V gene encodes CDR1 GTSNPN and CDR2 SVGIG (reference sequence). This CDR3 is 13 amino acids long. Trimming stripped 0 bases from V and 6 bases from J, with 12 bases between.

In DNA form, the CDR3 reads TGCGCCAGCAGCTTCATGGGGCCCGATTCACCCCTCCACTTT. Translating it yields CASSFMGPDSPLHF. The rearrangement links TRBV5-1 to TRBJ1-6, with a weak D call TRBD1 (5 bases). This CDR3 comprises 14 residues. Germline CDR1 SGHRS, CDR2 YFSETQ. Trimming shortened V by 2 bases and J by 8 bases, and 11 bases separated the two germline ends.

This clone was observed a few times. The rearrangement joins TRBV13 to TRBJ2-3; possibly TRBD2 for D (5 bases). CDR1 PRHDT and CDR2 FYEKMQ come from the germline V gene (reference sequence). The CDR3 covers 12 residues. V lost 4 bases to trimming and J lost 10 bases, with 12 bases between them. CDR3 amino acids: CASSSPLGAQYF. The CDR3, as DNA: TGTGCCAGCAGCTCCCCCCTCGGGGCGCAGTATTTT. The full variable domain, in which reference TRBV13 and TRBJ2-3 provide the parts outside the CDR3, is AAGVIQSPRHLIKEKRETATLKCYPIPRHDTVYWYQQGPGQDPQFLISFYEKMQSDKGSIPDRFSAQQFSDYHSELNMSSLELGDSALYFCASSSPLGAQYFGPGTRLTVL.

This clone was counted only a few times. This chain joins TRBV2 and TRBJ2-3; 10 bases line up with TRBD2. Germline lookup yields CDR1 SNHLY and CDR2 FYNNEI. This CDR3 comprises 12 residues. The V gene end was trimmed by 10 bases and the J gene end by 5 bases; junction bases not matched to a gene: 3. CDR3 in amino acids: CATRLAGDTQYF. The CDR3, as DNA: TGTGCCACCCGACTAGCGGGAGATACGCAGTATTTT. Together with reference TRBV2 and TRBJ2-3, the CDR3 gives the full variable domain: EPEVTQTPSHQVTQMGQEVILRCVPISNHLYFYWYRQILGQKVEFLVSFYNNEISEKSEIFDDQFSVERPDGSNFTLKIRSTKLEDSAMYFCATRLAGDTQYFGPGTRLTVL.

CDR3 sequence: CASGPPNTGELFF. The CDR3 DNA reads TGTGCCAGCGGGCCGCCGAACACCGGGGAGCTGTTTTTT. V usage is TRBV12-3 or TRBV12-4 and J usage is TRBJ2-2; D not certain. The CDR3 loop spans 13 amino acids. The V end was cut by 8 bases, the J end by 0 bases, with 7 bases between.

The chain recombines TRBV30 with TRBJ1-1; D is undetermined. The CDR3 runs 14 residues. In germline, CDR1 is GTSNPN, CDR2 SVGIG (reference sequence). Trimming cost V 2 bases and J 1 base, with 11 bases left between them. The CDR3 DNA reads as TGTGCCTGGAGTAAAACGACACCGAACACTGAAGCTTTCTTT. Its protein is CAWSKTTPNTEAFF.

This clone occurred a few times. The rearrangement joins TRBV7-9 to TRBJ1-1; 7 bases map to TRBD1. Germline V gene data show CDR1 as SEHNR and CDR2 as FQNEAQ (reference sequence). Germline trimming cut 5 bases from V and 0 bases from J; bases unmatched to any gene: 12. This CDR3 has 17 residues. CDR3 sequence reads: CASSPQGQTRLNTEAFF. CDR3 nucleotide sequence: TGTGCCAGCAGCCCGCAGGGACAGACCAGATTGAACACTGAAGCTTTCTTT.

As to this clone: The sample carries other DNA sequences with the same CDR3. The gene calls are TRBV5-6 and TRBJ2-7; 9 nucleotides align to TRBD1. From germline, CDR1 is SGHDT and CDR2 YYEEEE. With 5 bases clipped from V and 0 bases from J, the junction kept 6 bases outside the gene matches. The CDR3 runs to 15 residues. The DNA of the CDR3 is TGTGCCAGCAGTCCCGGGACAGGGAGCTCCTACGAGCAGTACTTC. Amino acids: CASSPGTGSSYEQYF.

The rearrangement links TRBV3-1 (or the pseudogene TRBV3-2) to TRBJ2-1, with TRBD2 matching 8 bases. This CDR3 is built from 17 residues. J was trimmed by 3 bases and V by 3 bases; bases with no gene match: 10. Looked up from germline, CDR1 is LGHDT and CDR2 is YNNKEL (reference sequence). The CDR3 protein is CASSHRVTGGLYNEQFF. The CDR3 DNA is TGTGCCAGCAGCCACCGAGTGACGGGGGGGCTCTACAATGAGCAGTTCTTC.

This clone was recorded only once. The chain has TRBV30 and TRBJ2-6; D is uncertain. The CDR3 has 13 amino acids. V lost 3 bases and J 5 bases, leaving 8 bases between the germline ends. CDR1 and CDR2 from the germline V gene are GTSNPN and SVGIG (reference sequence). The CDR3 DNA follows: TGTGCCTGGAGCTCCTCCTGGGCCAACGTCCTGACTTTC. It is translated as CAWSSSWANVLTF.

V gene TRBV20-1 combines with J gene TRBJ1-5; no reliable D call. The V gene's germline CDR1 is DFQATT and CDR2 SNEGSKA (reference sequence). V was trimmed by 3 bases and J by 1 base, leaving 10 bases between them. The CDR3 runs 14 residues. CDR3 coding DNA: TGCAGTGCTAGTGGAGGTTCGAGCAATCAGCCCCAGCATTTT. It translates to CSASGGSSNQPQHF.

The J gene is TRBJ2-2, the V gene TRBV11-3, with TRBD2 matching 12 bases. The CDR3 spans 19 residues. V shed 6 bases and J 0 bases; nucleotides not matched to a gene: 11. Germline V gives CDR1 SGHNT, CDR2 YENEEA. The CDR3 spells CASRVSGLAGRTNTGELFF. CDR3 DNA sequence: TGTGCCAGCAGGGTCTCCGGACTAGCGGGGAGAACGAACACCGGGGAGCTGTTTTTT. The entire variable domain, with the rest obtained from reference TRBV11-3 and TRBJ2-2, is as follows: EAGVVQSPRYKIIEKKQPVAFWCNPISGHNTLYWYLQNLGQGPELLIRYENEEAVDDSQLPKDRFSAERLKGVDSTLKIQPAELGDSAVYLCASRVSGLAGRTNTGELFFGEGSRLTVL.

The V call is TRBV12-3 or TRBV12-4, the J call TRBJ1-1; D might be TRBD1 (5 bases). There are 12 residues in the CDR3. Trimming shortened V by 7 bases and J by 2 bases, and 8 bases separated the two germline ends. The CDR3 region is CASIRGNTEAFF. DNA of the CDR3: TGTGCCAGCATTAGGGGAAACACTGAAGCTTTCTTT.

The CDR3 nucleotides read TGTGCCAGCAGCCTCCAGGAGGTTGGGGGGGGAGAGACCCAGTACTTC. The encoded protein is CASSLQEVGGGETQYF. This rearrangement joins TRBV9 to TRBJ2-5, with 7 bases aligning to TRBD2. From germline, CDR1 is SGDLS and CDR2 YYNGEE. The CDR3 covers 16 residues. Unmatched junction bases numbered 13, after V lost 4 bases and J lost 4 bases.

The genes are TRBV3-1 (or the pseudogene TRBV3-2) and TRBJ2-2; TRBD1 matches at 7 bases. V lost 6 bases and J lost 1; bases outside the gene matches: 11. CDR3 length: 17 amino acids. The germline gives CDR1 LGHDT, CDR2 YNNKEL (reference sequence). The CDR3 coding sequence is TGTGCCAGCAGTCTTTCAGAGGGGGCTATGAACACCGGGGAGCTGTTTTTT. Translation gives CASSLSEGAMNTGELFF.

V usage is TRBV7-2 and J usage is TRBJ2-2; D is possibly TRBD2 (6 bases). CDR1 is SGHTA, CDR2 FQGNSA, per germline. This CDR3 comprises 15 residues. V dropped 3 bases and J dropped 6 bases, with 14 bases sitting between them. The CDR3 DNA reads TGTGCCAGCAGCTTCGTTGGACTATCCCCCGGGGAGCTGTTTTTT. Amino acids: CASSFVGLSPGELFF.

The CDR3 nucleotides read TGTGCCAGCAGCCGGGCCCGACAAGAGACCCAGTACTTC. It specifies CASSRARQETQYF. This chain links TRBV3-1 (or the pseudogene TRBV3-2) with TRBJ2-5, with unresolved D. The CDR3 spans 13 residues. Trimming took 4 bases from V and 2 from J, leaving 8 bases between them. CDR1 is LGHDT and CDR2 is YNNKEL in the germline V gene (reference sequence).

The V gene is TRBV7-2, the J gene TRBJ2-3, with 10 nucleotides matching TRBD2. The germline gives CDR1 SGHTA, CDR2 FQGNSA. This CDR3 contains 15 residues. The V gene end was trimmed by 5 bases and the J gene end by 7 bases; junction bases not matched to a gene: 9. For the CDR3, the DNA is TGTGCCAGCAGCCAGAGGGGACTAGCGAGATATACGCAGTATTTT. Protein sequence: CASSQRGLARYTQYF.